This entry lists 8 T cell receptor beta chains sequenced from one sample in a study of graft-versus-host responses after intestinal transplantation (dated by TCRdb to about 2021). The time point label on this specimen signifies: cells obtained before transplantation from donor or recipient. The library was prepared using the immunoSEQ multiplex PCR assay. TCRdb took this table from immuneACCESS and kept in-frame rearrangements with V and J called. Such tables lack part of the clones; where checked against another copy, unresolved V genes explain under half of the gap, and the rest is unexplained. The sample table holds 84,000 or so clones, of which about nine tenths were seen once. The ten largest account for around 8% of the sample. These receptors are not linked to any known antigen. The input for sequencing was unstimulated CD8+ T cells sorted from spleen or lymph node cells, taken before transplant. These receptors were obtained from a human donor who was the organ donor for an intestinal transplant.

This sequence joins TRBV6-1 and TRBJ1-1; D perhaps matches TRBD1 (6 bases). Germline CDR1 reads MNHNS; CDR2 reads SASEGT. The CDR3 spans 17 residues. Trimming shortened V by 3 bases and J by 1 base, and 18 bases separated the two germline ends. The CDR3 nucleotides read TGTGCCAGCAGTGATCGGACAGCTCTCATATGGAACACTGAAGCTTTCTTT. Protein: CASSDRTALIWNTEAFF.

The CDR3 coding sequence is TGTGCCAGCAGCGTTTACCTCGATCGGGATACGCAGTATTTT. Its translation: CASSVYLDRDTQYF. The chain employs TRBV9 and TRBJ2-3, with D hard to call. V was shortened by 2 bases and J by 6 bases, with 13 bases between the two germline ends. CDR1 SGDLS and CDR2 YYNGEE come from the germline V gene. CDR3 length equals 14 residues. Variable domain in full (rest from reference TRBV9 and TRBJ2-3): DSGVTQTPKHLITATGQRVTLRCSPRSGDLSVYWYQQSLDQGLQFLIQYYNGEERAKGNILERFSAQQFPDLHSELNLSSLELGDSALYFCASSVYLDRDTQYFGPGTRLTVL.

This chain joins TRBV5-1 and TRBJ2-1; D not resolved. This CDR3 is built from 14 residues. V lost 3 bases to trimming and J lost 6 bases, with 13 bases between them. CDR1 SGHRS and CDR2 YFSETQ come from the germline V gene. The CDR3 here is CASSSGVLSNEQFF. The CDR3 region has the DNA TGCGCCAGCAGCTCTGGAGTCCTCAGCAATGAGCAGTTCTTC. Combining the CDR3 with reference TRBV5-1 and TRBJ2-1 gives the whole variable domain KAGVTQTPRYLIKTRGQQVTLSCSPISGHRSVSWYQQTPGQGLQFLFEYFSETQRNKGNFPGRFSGRQFSNSRSEMNVSTLELGDSALYLCASSSGVLSNEQFFGPGTRLTVL.

This chain uses TRBV10-3 with TRBJ1-2, with 9 bases fitting TRBD1. The ends lost 5 bases at V and 4 bases at J; junction bases unmatched: 5. CDR1 is ENHRY and CDR2 is SYGVKD in the germline V gene. The CDR3 sequence is 14 residues long. The CDR3 nucleotides are TGTGCCATCAGTACAGGGGGCGCAAGCTATGGCTACACCTTC. This sequence encodes CAISTGGASYGYTF.

The chain carries TRBV29-1 and TRBJ1-2; D uncertain. Germline values: CDR1 SQVTM, CDR2 ANQGSEA. CDR3 length: 12 amino acids. V lost 6 bases and J 8 bases, leaving 16 bases between the germline ends. This CDR3 is CSVPDGRYGYTF. The CDR3 coding sequence is TGCAGCGTCCCGGATGGTAGATACGGCTACACCTTC.

V gene TRBV11-1 combines with J gene TRBJ2-1; TRBD2 aligns across 9 bases. The CDR3 is 14 amino acids. The germline CDR1 and CDR2 sequences are SGHAT and FQDESV (reference sequence). Germline trimming cut 3 bases from V and 7 bases from J; bases unmatched to any gene: 4. This CDR3 is CASSLGLAINEQFF. The DNA for the CDR3 is TGTGCCAGCAGCTTGGGACTAGCTATTAATGAGCAGTTCTTC. Together with reference TRBV11-1 and TRBJ2-1, the CDR3 gives the full variable domain: EAEVAQSPRYKITEKSQAVAFWCDPISGHATLYWYRQILGQGPELLVQFQDESVVDDSQLPKDRFSAERLKGVDSTLKIQPAELGDSAMYLCASSLGLAINEQFFGPGTRLTVL.

By share, this clone ranks as medium-sized. J is TRBJ1-2 and V is TRBV2, with D perhaps TRBD1 (6 bases). With 3 bases removed from V and 0 bases from J, the gap between germline ends came to 14 bases. Germline assignment: CDR1 SNHLY and CDR2 FYNNEI. The CDR3 runs 16 residues. This CDR3 reads CASSDSTGWANYGYTF. DNA for the CDR3: TGTGCCAGCAGTGATAGTACAGGGTGGGCTAACTATGGCTACACCTTC.

This clone appeared a single time. V usage is TRBV7-6 and J usage is TRBJ2-7, with D tentatively TRBD1 or TRBD2 (6 bases each). The germline CDR1 and CDR2 sequences are SGHVS and FNYEAQ. There are 15 residues in the CDR3. V was pared by 1 base and J by 3 bases, with 13 bases between. CDR3 DNA sequence: TGTGCCAGCAGCTTAGTAGCGGACAGAGGCTACGAGCAGTACTTC. Its protein product is CASSLVADRGYEQYF.